The next 16 T cell receptor beta chains were all read from a single sample in a study of T cells in women clearing cervical HPV infection. Sequencing used immunoSEQ multiplex PCR; TCRdb keeps in-frame clones, though not all of them. The table for this sample gives 40,000 or so clones. Material: blood buffy coat. These receptors were collected from a woman aged 18 to 75 with a cervical HPV16 infection that either progressed to CIN3+ or cleared (not recorded which).

Concerning this clone itself: Read data end 3 residues before the CDR3 end; the end is taken from the germline J gene. The rearrangement joins TRBV9 to TRBJ2-3; D possibly corresponds to TRBD2 (6 bases). V dropped 3 bases and J dropped 5 bases, with 16 bases sitting between them. CDR3 length equals 15 residues. Germline CDR1 is SGDLS and CDR2 is YYNGEE. The sequenced part of the CDR3 DNA is TGTGCCAGCAGCGAAATGGGGGGATCAATAGATACG. Residues: CASSEMGGSIDT. The entire CDR3 is CASSEMGGSIDTQYF.

A word on this clone: The read falls 3 residues short of the CDR3 end, and the missing part is taken from the germline J gene. The chain links TRBV18 to TRBJ1-1; possibly TRBD1 for D (5 bases). V dropped 8 bases and J dropped 1 base, with 11 bases sitting between them. Looked up from germline, CDR1 is KGHSH and CDR2 is LQKENI. The CDR3 length is 13 residues. The CDR3 protein is CASAPTANTEAFF. The sequenced CDR3 bases are TGTGCCAGCGCTCCGACAGCGAACACTGAA.

A remark on this clone: Read data end 3 residues before the CDR3 end; the end is taken from the germline J gene. V is TRBV11-2 and J is TRBJ2-5, with 10 bases aligning to TRBD2. The ends lost 2 bases at V and 3 bases at J; junction bases unmatched: 3. This CDR3 spans 15 amino acids. The germline CDR1 and CDR2 sequences are SGHAT and FQNNGV. The CDR3 region is CASSLTLAGEETQYF. The DNA read from the CDR3 is TGTGCCAGCAGCTTAACTCTAGCGGGAGAAGAGACC.

On this clone itself: The read falls 3 residues short of the CDR3 end, and the missing part is taken from the germline J gene. This rearrangement joins TRBV24-1 to TRBJ2-1; D is ambiguous. The CDR3 consists of 14 residues. The V gene's germline CDR1 is KGHDR and CDR2 SFDVKD. V gave up 3 bases and J gave up 6 bases, with 11 bases separating them. CDR3 loop: CATSDVVAGNEQFF. The part of the CDR3 DNA that was read is TGTGCCACCAGTGATGTGGTAGCTGGCAATGAG.

To note about this clone: The sequenced fragment ends 3 residues before the CDR3 boundary, so the rest is inferred from the germline J gene. V gene TRBV9 combines with J gene TRBJ2-1; TRBD1 aligns across 11 bases. The CDR3 is made up of 14 amino acids. The ends lost 4 bases at V and 8 bases at J; junction bases unmatched: 5. Germline values: CDR1 SGDLS, CDR2 YYNGEE. CDR3 bases read: TGTGCCAGCAGCTCGAGGACAGGGGGCGATGAG. Residues: CASSSRTGGDE. From start to end, the CDR3 is CASSSRTGGDEQFF.

On this clone itself: The read comes to an end 3 residues before the CDR3 does, leaving the germline J gene to fill in the end. The chain joins TRBV7-6 to TRBJ1-2; no reliable D call. The CDR3 runs to 14 residues. Germline V lookup: CDR1 SGHVS, CDR2 FNYEAQ. CDR3 bases read: TGTGCCAGCAGCTTGATAGCGGGATCCTACGAC. It yields the protein CASSLIAGSYD. Given in full, the CDR3 is CASSLIAGSYDYTF.

Points on this clone: The missing CDR3 end, 3 residues past where the read stops, is filled in from the germline J gene. This chain uses TRBV2 with TRBJ1-4, with 7 positions matching TRBD1. Germline CDR1 and CDR2: SNHLY and FYNNEI. The CDR3 loop spans 14 amino acids. J was trimmed by 5 bases and V by 7 bases; bases with no gene match: 7. The part of the CDR3 DNA that was read is TGTGCCAGCAAATCCGGGACAGTGAATGAAAAA. It specifies CASKSGTVNEK. The whole CDR3 is CASKSGTVNEKLFF.

Comment on this clone: The CDR3 goes on 3 residues after the read ends, and that part is filled in from the germline J gene. The chain is built from TRBV28 and TRBJ1-4; 7 nucleotides align to TRBD1. Trimming removed 7 bases from V and 1 base from J; junction bases left unmatched: 9. The CDR3 is 16 amino acids. Germline lookup yields CDR1 MDHEN and CDR2 SYDVKM. CDR3 residues: CASTQSSGGTNEKLFF. Incomplete CDR3 DNA: TGTGCCAGCACCCAATCTTCAGGGGGAACTAATGAAAAA.

For this clone: The read stops 3 residues short of the end of the CDR3; the missing end is completed from the germline J gene. V gene TRBV30 combines with J gene TRBJ1-5; D is ambiguous. The V gene lost 2 bases and the J gene lost 0 bases, with 5 bases spanning the gap. Germline V gene lookup returns CDR1 GTSNPN and CDR2 SVGIG (reference sequence). CDR3 length equals 13 residues. The CDR3 DNA, read in part, is TGTGCCTGGAGTTCCGGTAGCAATCAGCCC. This sequence encodes CAWSSGSNQP. The CDR3, in full, reads CAWSSGSNQPQHF.

On this clone: The read ends 3 residues early relative to the CDR3; the germline J gene fills the gap. The V call is TRBV18, the J call TRBJ2-4, with D unresolved. The CDR3 loop spans 14 amino acids. The germline gives CDR1 KGHSH, CDR2 LQKENI. Incomplete CDR3 DNA: TGTGCCAGCTCACCCCAAGAAGCTAACTATGGT. It translates to CASSPQEANYG. The full CDR3 protein reads CASSPQEANYGQYF.

Concerning this clone: The observed sequence ends 3 residues before the CDR3 terminus, with the missing tail filled in from the germline J gene. The chain combines TRBV10-3 with TRBJ1-1; D is possibly TRBD1 (5 bases). This CDR3 contains 12 residues. Germline CDR1 is ENHRY and CDR2 is SYGVKD. V was pared by 6 bases and J by 4 bases, with 9 bases between. CDR3 DNA, as far as it was read: TGTGCCATCAGGACAGAGGGCACTGAA. It yields the protein CAIRTEGTE. From start to end, the CDR3 is CAIRTEGTEAFF.

In the case of this clone: The CDR3 goes on 3 residues after the read ends, and that part is filled in from the germline J gene. This chain connects TRBV7-7 to TRBJ1-6; D perhaps matches TRBD1 (6 bases). The germline CDR1 and CDR2 sequences are SSHAT and FNYEAQ (reference sequence). The CDR3 extends over 15 amino acids. The V end was cut by 8 bases, the J end by 5 bases, with 16 bases between. CDR3 loop: CASAPGVGDNSPLHF. CDR3 DNA, as far as it was read: TGTGCCAGCGCTCCAGGGGTTGGGGATAATTCACCC.

In regard to this clone: The read terminates 3 residues ahead of where the CDR3 ends, so the germline J gene completes it. This chain links TRBV29-1 with TRBJ1-2; the match to TRBD1 covers 9 bases. Germline V lookup: CDR1 SQVTM, CDR2 ANQGSEA. Trimming at V came to 5 bases and at J to 4 bases, leaving 5 bases not matched to a gene. The CDR3 covers 13 residues. The CDR3 loop is CSVSGQGSYGYTF. Partial CDR3 DNA: TGCAGCGTTTCGGGACAGGGCAGCTATGGC.

On this clone itself: The read comes to an end 3 residues before the CDR3 does, leaving the germline J gene to fill in the end. The J gene is TRBJ1-1, the V gene TRBV30; the D is unclear. The CDR3 is 12 residues long. The germline CDR1 and CDR2 sequences are GTSNPN and SVGIG (reference sequence). CDR3 amino acids: CAWSPGARKAFF. CDR3 DNA, as far as it was read: TGTGCCTGGAGCCCAGGTGCCCGAAAA.

About this clone: The read ends 3 residues before the CDR3 terminus; that terminus is restored from the germline J gene. The V gene is TRBV11-2, the J gene TRBJ2-1; 9 bases fit TRBD2. Trimming took 5 bases from V and 9 from J; bases not matched to a gene: 5. In germline, CDR1 is SGHAT, CDR2 FQNNGV. The length of the CDR3 is 13 residues. The DNA read from the CDR3 is TGTGCCAGCAGCCCGACTAGCGGTGTTGAG. Its protein product is CASSPTSGVE. The entire CDR3 protein reads CASSPTSGVEQFF.

A note on this clone: The read ends 3 residues before the CDR3 terminus; that terminus is restored from the germline J gene. The chain is built from TRBV7-6 and TRBJ1-2; no clear D. Germline values: CDR1 SGHVS, CDR2 FNYEAQ. The CDR3 consists of 13 residues. The DNA read from the CDR3 is TGTGCCAGCAGCTCAAGGACTGCCTACGAC. Translated: CASSSRTAYD. From start to end, the CDR3 is CASSSRTAYDYTF. The whole variable domain, remainder taken from reference TRBV7-6 and TRBJ1-2, is GAGVSQSPRYKVTKRGQDVALRCDPISGHVSLYWYRQALGQGPEFLTYFNYEAQQDKSGLPNDRFSAERPEGSISTLTIQRTEQRDSAMYRCASSSRTAYDYTFGSGTRLTVV.